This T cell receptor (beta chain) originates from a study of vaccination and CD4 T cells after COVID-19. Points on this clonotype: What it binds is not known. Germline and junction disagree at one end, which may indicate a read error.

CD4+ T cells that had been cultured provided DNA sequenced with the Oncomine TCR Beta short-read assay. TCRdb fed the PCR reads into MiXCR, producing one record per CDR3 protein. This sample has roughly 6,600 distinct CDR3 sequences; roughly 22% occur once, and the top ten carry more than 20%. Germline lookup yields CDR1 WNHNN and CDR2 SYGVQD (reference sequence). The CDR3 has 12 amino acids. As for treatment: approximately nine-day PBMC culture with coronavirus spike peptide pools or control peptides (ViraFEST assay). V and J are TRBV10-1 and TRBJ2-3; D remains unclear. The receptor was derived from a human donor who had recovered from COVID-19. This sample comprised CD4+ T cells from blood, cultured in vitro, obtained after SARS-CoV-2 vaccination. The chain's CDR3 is CARSEATDTQYF. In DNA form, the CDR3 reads TGCGCCAGAAGTGAGGCCACGGATACGCAGTATTTT.